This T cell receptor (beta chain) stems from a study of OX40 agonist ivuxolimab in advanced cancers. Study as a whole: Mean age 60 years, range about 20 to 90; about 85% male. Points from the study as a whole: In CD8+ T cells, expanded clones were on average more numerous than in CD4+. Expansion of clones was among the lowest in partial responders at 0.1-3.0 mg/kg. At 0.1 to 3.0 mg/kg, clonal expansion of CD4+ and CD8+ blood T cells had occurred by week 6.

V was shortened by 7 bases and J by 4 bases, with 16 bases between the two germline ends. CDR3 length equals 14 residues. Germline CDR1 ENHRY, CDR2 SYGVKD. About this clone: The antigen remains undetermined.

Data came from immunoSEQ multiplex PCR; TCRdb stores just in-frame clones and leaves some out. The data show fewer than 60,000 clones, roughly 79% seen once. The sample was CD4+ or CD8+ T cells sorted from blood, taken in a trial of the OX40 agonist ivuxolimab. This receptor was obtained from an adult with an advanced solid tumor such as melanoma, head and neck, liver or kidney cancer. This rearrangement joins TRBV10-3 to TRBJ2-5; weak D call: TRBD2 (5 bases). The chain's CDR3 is CAITPAGGLETQYF. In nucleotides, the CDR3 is TGTGCCATCACCCCGGCGGGCGGGTTAGAGACCCAGTACTTC.